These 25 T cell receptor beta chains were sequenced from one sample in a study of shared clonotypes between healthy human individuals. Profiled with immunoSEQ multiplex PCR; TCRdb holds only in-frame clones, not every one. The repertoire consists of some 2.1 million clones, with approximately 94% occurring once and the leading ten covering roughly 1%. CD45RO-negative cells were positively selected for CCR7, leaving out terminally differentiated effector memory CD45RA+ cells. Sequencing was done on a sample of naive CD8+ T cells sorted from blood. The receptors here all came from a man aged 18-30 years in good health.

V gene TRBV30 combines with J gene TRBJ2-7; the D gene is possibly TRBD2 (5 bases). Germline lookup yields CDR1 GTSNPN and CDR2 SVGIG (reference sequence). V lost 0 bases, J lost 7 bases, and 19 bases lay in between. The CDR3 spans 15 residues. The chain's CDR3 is CAWSVDPHPPGEQYF. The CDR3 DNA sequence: TGTGCCTGGAGTGTGGACCCCCATCCCCCGGGAGAGCAGTACTTC.

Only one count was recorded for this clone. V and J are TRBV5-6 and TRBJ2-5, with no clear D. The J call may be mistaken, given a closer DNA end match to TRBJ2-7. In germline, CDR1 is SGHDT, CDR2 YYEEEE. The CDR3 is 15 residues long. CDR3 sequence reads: CASSPQAVSLYEQYF. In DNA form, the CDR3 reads TGTGCCAGCAGCCCCCAGGCTGTGTCCCTCTACGAGCAGTACTTC.

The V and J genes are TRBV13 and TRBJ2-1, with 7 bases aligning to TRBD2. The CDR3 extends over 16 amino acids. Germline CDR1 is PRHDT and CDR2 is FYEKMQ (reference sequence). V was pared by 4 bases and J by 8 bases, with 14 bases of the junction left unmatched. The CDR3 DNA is TGTGCCAGCAGCTCCAGGGCTAGCGGCCGAATCGATGAGCAGTTCTTC. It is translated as CASSSRASGRIDEQFF.

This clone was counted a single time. In DNA, the CDR3 is TGTGCCAGCAGCTGGGCCAGGGAATATGAAGCTTTCTTT. It codes for CASSWAREYEAFF. The V call is TRBV7-2, the J call TRBJ1-1; TRBD1 might be the D (5 bases). CDR1 is SGHTA, CDR2 FQGNSA, per germline. The V end was cut by 4 bases, the J end by 7 bases, with 13 bases between. The CDR3 extends over 13 amino acids.

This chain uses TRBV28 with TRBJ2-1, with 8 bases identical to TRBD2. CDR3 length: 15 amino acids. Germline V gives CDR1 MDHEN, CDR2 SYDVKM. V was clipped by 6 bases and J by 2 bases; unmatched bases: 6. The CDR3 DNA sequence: TGTGCCAGCAGGAAGGAGGGACTAGCCTACAATGAGCAGTTCTTC. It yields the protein CASRKEGLAYNEQFF.

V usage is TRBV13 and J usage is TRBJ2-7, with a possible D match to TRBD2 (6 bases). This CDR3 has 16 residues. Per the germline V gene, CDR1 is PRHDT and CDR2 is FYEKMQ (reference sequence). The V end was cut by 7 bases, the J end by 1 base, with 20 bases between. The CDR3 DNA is TGTGCCAGCACCCAGTGGCGGGACTCTGGGTCCTACGAGCAGTACTTC. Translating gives CASTQWRDSGSYEQYF. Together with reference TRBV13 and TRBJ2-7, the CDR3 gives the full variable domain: AAGVIQSPRHLIKEKRETATLKCYPIPRHDTVYWYQQGPGQDPQFLISFYEKMQSDKGSIPDRFSAQQFSDYHSELNMSSLELGDSALYFCASTQWRDSGSYEQYFGPGTRLTVT.

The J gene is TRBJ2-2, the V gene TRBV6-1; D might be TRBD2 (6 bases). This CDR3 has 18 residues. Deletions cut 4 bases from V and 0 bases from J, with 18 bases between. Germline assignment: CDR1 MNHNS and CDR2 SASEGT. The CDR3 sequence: CASSVFSMRGSNTGELFF. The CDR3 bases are TGTGCCAGCAGTGTCTTCTCCATGCGGGGATCGAACACCGGGGAGCTGTTTTTT.

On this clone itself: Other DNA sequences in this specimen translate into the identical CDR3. The CDR3 bases are TGTGCCTGGAGTGTACTAGGGAACCAGCCCCAGCATTTT. Its protein is CAWSVLGNQPQHF. This chain uses TRBV30 with TRBJ1-5; D ambiguous. CDR3 length: 13 amino acids. Trimming removed 0 bases at V and 7 bases at J, with 10 bases between. Germline V gene data show CDR1 as GTSNPN and CDR2 as SVGIG (reference sequence). The whole variable domain, filled in from reference TRBV30 and TRBJ1-5, reads SQTIHQWPATLVQPVGSPLSLECTVEGTSNPNLYWYRQAAGRGLQLLFYSVGIGQISSEVPQNLSASRPQDRQFILSSKKLLLSDSGFYLCAWSVLGNQPQHFGDGTRLSIL.

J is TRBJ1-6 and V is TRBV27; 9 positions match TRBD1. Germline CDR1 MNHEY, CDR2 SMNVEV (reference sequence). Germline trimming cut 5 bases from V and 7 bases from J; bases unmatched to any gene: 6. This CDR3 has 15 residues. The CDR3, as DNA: TGTGCCAGCAGTCACGGACAGGGGTCGAATTCACCCCTCCACTTT. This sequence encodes CASSHGQGSNSPLHF.

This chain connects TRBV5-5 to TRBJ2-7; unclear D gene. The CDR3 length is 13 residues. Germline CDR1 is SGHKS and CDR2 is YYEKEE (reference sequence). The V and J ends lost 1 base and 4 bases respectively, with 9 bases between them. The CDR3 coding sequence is TGTGCCAGCAGCTTGAGAGAGAAATACGAGCAGTACTTC. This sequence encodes CASSLREKYEQYF.

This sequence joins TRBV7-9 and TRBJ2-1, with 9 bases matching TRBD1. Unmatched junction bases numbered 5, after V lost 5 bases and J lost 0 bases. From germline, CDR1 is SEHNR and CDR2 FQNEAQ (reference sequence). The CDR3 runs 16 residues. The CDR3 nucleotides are TGTGCCAGCAGCCCCCGGGACAGGGACTCCTACAATGAGCAGTTCTTC. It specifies CASSPRDRDSYNEQFF.

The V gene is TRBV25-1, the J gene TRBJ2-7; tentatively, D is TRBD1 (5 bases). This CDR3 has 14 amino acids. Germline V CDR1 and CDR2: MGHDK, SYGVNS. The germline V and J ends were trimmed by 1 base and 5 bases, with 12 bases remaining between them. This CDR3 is CASSELGREHEQYF. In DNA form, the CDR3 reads TGTGCCAGCAGTGAATTGGGCAGGGAACACGAGCAGTACTTC.

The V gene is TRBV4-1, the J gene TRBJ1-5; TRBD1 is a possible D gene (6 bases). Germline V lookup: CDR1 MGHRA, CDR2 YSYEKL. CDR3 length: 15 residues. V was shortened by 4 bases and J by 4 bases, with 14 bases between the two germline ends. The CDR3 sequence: CASSPRQVPNQPQHF. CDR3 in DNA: TGCGCCAGCAGCCCAAGACAGGTTCCGAATCAGCCCCAGCATTTT.

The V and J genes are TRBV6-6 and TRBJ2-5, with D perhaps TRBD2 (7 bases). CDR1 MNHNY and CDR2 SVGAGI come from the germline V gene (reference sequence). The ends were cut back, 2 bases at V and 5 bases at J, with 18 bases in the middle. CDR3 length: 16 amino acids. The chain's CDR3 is CASSYGGGRKRETQYF. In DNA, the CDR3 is TGTGCCAGCAGTTACGGCGGGGGCCGAAAAAGGGAGACCCAGTACTTC.

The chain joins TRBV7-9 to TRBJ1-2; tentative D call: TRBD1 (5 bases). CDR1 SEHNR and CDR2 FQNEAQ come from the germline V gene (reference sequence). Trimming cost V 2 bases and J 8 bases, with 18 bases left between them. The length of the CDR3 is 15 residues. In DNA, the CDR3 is TGTGCCAGCAGCTTAATCGAAACCGCCTGGGGGGGCTACACCTTC. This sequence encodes CASSLIETAWGGYTF.

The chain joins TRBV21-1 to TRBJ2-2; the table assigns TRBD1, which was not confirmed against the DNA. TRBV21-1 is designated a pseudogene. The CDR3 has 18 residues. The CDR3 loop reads CASSTCRGIFTNTGELFF. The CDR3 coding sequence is TGTGCCAGCAGTACGTGCAGGGGAATTTTTACGAACACCGGGGAGCTGTTTTTT.

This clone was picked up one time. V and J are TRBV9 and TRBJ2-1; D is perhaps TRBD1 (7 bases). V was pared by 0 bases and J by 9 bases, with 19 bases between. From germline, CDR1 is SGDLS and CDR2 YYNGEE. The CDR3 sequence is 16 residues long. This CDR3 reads CASSVEGGPNRGEQFF. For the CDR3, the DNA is TGTGCCAGCAGCGTAGAAGGAGGGCCGAACAGGGGTGAGCAGTTCTTC.

Written as DNA, the CDR3 is TGTGCCAGCAGCTTTAAGTTCAATCAGCCCCAGCATTTT. Its translation: CASSFKFNQPQHF. V gene TRBV5-5 combines with J gene TRBJ1-5; D gene uncertain. There are 13 residues in the CDR3. The ends were cut back, 2 bases at V and 3 bases at J, with 6 bases in the middle. Germline V gives CDR1 SGHKS, CDR2 YYEKEE (reference sequence).

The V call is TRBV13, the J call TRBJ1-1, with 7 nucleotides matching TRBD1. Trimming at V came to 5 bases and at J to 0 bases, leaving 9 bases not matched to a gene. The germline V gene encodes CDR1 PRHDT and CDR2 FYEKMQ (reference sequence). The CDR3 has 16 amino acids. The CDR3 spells CASSIRQGGMNTEAFF. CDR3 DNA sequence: TGTGCCAGCAGCATCCGACAGGGTGGGATGAACACTGAAGCTTTCTTT.

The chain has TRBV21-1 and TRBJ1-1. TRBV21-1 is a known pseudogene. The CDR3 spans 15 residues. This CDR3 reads CASSKRDGRKTEAFF. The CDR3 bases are TGTGCCAGCAGCAAACGAGACGGTCGGAAGACTGAAGCTTTCTTT.

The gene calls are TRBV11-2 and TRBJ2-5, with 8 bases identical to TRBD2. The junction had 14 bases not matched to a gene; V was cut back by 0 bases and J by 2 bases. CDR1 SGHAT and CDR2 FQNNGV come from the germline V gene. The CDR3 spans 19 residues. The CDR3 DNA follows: TGTGCCAGCAGCTTAGATCGCCTTCGCACGGGGGGGCATCAAGAGACCCAGTACTTC. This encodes CASSLDRLRTGGHQETQYF. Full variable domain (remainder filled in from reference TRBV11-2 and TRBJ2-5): EAGVAQSPRYKIIEKRQSVAFWCNPISGHATLYWYQQILGQGPKLLIQFQNNGVVDDSQLPKDRFSAERLKGVDSTLKIQPAKLEDSAVYLCASSLDRLRTGGHQETQYFGPGTRLLVL.

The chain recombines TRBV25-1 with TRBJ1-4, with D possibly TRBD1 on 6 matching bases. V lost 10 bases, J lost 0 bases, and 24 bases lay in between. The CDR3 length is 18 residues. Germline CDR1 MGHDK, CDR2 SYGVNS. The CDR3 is CATSSLGATYTTNEKLFF. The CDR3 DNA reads TGTGCCACCTCCTCGCTGGGGGCCACTTATACAACTAATGAAAAACTGTTTTTT.

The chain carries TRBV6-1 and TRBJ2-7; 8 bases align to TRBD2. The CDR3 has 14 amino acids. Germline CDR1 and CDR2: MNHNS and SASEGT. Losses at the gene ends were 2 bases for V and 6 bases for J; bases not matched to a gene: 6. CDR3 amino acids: CASSEIGTSPEQYF. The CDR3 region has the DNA TGTGCCAGCAGTGAAATTGGGACTAGTCCCGAGCAGTACTTC.

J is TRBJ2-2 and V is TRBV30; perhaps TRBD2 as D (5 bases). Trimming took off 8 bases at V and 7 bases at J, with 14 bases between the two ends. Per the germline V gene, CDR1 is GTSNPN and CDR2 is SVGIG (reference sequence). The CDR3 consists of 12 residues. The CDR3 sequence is CAGWTGGGELFF. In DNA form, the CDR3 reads TGTGCCGGTTGGACTGGCGGCGGGGAGCTGTTTTTT.

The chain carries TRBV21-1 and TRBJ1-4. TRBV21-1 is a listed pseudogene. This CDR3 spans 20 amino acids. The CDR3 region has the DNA TGTGCCAGCAGCAATCTTCGTGGGGAGACTAGGGATGCAACTAATGAAAAACTGTTTTTT. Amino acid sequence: CASSNLRGETRDATNEKLFF.